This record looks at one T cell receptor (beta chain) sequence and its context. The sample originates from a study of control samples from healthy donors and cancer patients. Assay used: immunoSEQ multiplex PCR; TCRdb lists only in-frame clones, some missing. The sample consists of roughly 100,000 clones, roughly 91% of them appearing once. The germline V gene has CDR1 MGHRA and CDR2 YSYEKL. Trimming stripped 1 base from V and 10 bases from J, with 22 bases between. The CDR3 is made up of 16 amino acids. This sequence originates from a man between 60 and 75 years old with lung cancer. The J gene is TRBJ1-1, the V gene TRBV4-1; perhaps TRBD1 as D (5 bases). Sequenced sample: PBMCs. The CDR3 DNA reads TGCGCCAGCAGCCAAGTCGACAGTCGGAGGTCGGAATCAGCTTTCTTT. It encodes CASSQVDSRRSESAFF.